Each of the 25 T cell receptor beta chains below was sequenced from the same sample in a study of blood T cells in healthy people across ages. Combining a sample-barcoded 5' primer with a J-beta primer mix, a second PCR ran for about 7 to 11 cycles. TCRdb called the 5' RACE reads again in MiXCR, with one record for every CDR3 protein. Among about 290,000 distinct CDR3 sequences listed, around 29% were seen once. The material sequenced was blood. These receptors all stem from a woman in her sixties or seventies in good health.

Concerning this clonotype itself: At one end, the junction sequence differs from germline, possibly due to a read error. V gene TRBV7-7 combines with J gene TRBJ2-3; 10 bases fit TRBD2. The CDR3 sequence is 13 residues long. Germline CDR1 reads SSHAT; CDR2 reads FNYEAQ (reference sequence). The CDR3 DNA sequence: TGTGCTAGCAGCCCGGGACTAGCGAGTGCGCAGTATTTT. Translated: CASSPGLASAQYF.

The V call is TRBV20-1, the J call TRBJ2-1, with TRBD2 identical over 9 bases. The CDR3 length is 14 residues. CDR1 and CDR2 (germline): DFQATT, SNEGSKA (reference sequence). Unmatched junction bases numbered 14, after V lost 5 bases and J lost 12 bases. The CDR3 region is CSAPRLAGASGQFF. The CDR3 DNA is TGCAGTGCTCCGAGATTAGCGGGAGCTTCTGGGCAGTTCTTC.

The chain combines TRBV3-1 with TRBJ1-2, with a weak D call TRBD1 (5 bases). Germline CDR1 is LGHDT and CDR2 is YNNKEL (reference sequence). With 4 bases removed from V and 0 bases from J, the gap between germline ends came to 12 bases. This CDR3 has 15 residues. The CDR3 DNA reads TGTGCCAGCAGCCTAGGGTCGGGGGCTAACTATGGCTACACCTTC. Translation: CASSLGSGANYGYTF.

The V call is TRBV10-3, the J call TRBJ2-1; 7 bases are shared with TRBD2. After removal of 8 bases from V and 13 bases from J, the junction contained 11 bases not matched to a gene. CDR1 and CDR2 (germline): ENHRY, SYGVKD. The CDR3 consists of 12 residues. The CDR3 nucleotides read TGTGCCATCCGGGCTAGCGGCTATCGTCAGTTCTTC. Protein product: CAIRASGYRQFF.

V usage is TRBV9 and J usage is TRBJ2-3, with no clear D. Germline CDR1 SGDLS, CDR2 YYNGEE. Trimming cost V 2 bases and J 2 bases, with 12 bases left between them. CDR3 size: 15 residues. CDR3 loop: CASSVPGGITDTQYF. CDR3 coding DNA: TGTGCCAGCAGCGTCCCCGGTGGGATCACAGATACGCAGTATTTT.

The chain is built from TRBV20-1 and TRBJ2-7, with unresolved D. Trimming cost V 6 bases and J 10 bases, with 19 bases left between them. The CDR3 has 12 amino acids. Germline CDR1 is DFQATT and CDR2 is SNEGSKA (reference sequence). The CDR3 here is CSAILPGLFQYF. The CDR3, as DNA: TGCAGTGCAATATTACCGGGCCTGTTCCAGTACTTC.

This clonotype has only a few counts. The chain joins TRBV9 to TRBJ2-5; the match to TRBD1 covers 8 bases. The CDR3 sequence is 16 residues long. Germline values: CDR1 SGDLS, CDR2 YYNGEE. After removal of 0 bases from V and 1 base from J, the junction contained 5 bases not matched to a gene. CDR3 amino acids: CASSVAGQGGQETQYF. DNA of the CDR3: TGTGCCAGCAGCGTAGCCGGACAGGGAGGCCAAGAGACCCAGTACTTC.

In nucleotides, the CDR3 is TGTGCCAGCAGCCCTAGCGGGAGTATCTACGAGCAGTACTTC. This gives the protein CASSPSGSIYEQYF. The chain combines TRBV7-3 with TRBJ2-7; 10 bases are shared with TRBD2. Trimming took 5 bases from V and 3 from J; bases not matched to a gene: 4. Germline assignment: CDR1 SGHTA and CDR2 FQGTGA. This CDR3 is built from 14 residues.

The chain joins TRBV5-1 to TRBJ1-2; 7 nucleotides agree with TRBD1. This CDR3 is built from 15 residues. Germline lookup yields CDR1 SGHRS and CDR2 YFSETQ. Germline trimming cut 4 bases from V and 6 bases from J; bases unmatched to any gene: 12. The CDR3 DNA follows: TGCGCCAGCAGCCTAGAACCCCGGGACAGCGATGGCTACACCTTC. It encodes CASSLEPRDSDGYTF.

The CDR3 sequence: CASSQEMPGTEAFF. The CDR3 DNA is TGTGCCAGCAGCCAAGAGATGCCCGGGACTGAAGCTTTCTTT. The chain uses TRBV14 and TRBJ1-1; D remains ambiguous. Trimming took 0 bases from V and 5 from J, leaving 10 bases between them. CDR3 size: 14 residues. Germline loops: CDR1 SGHDN, CDR2 FVKESK.

This clonotype has a handful of counts. In nucleotides, the CDR3 is TGTGCCACCAGCCACACGACCGGGGAGCTGTTTTTT. It translates to CATSHTTGELFF. V and J are TRBV15 and TRBJ2-2, with D unresolved. V dropped 5 bases and J dropped 5 bases, with 6 bases sitting between them. Germline V CDR1 and CDR2: LNHNV, YYDKDF (reference sequence). The CDR3 spans 12 residues.

In its sample, this clonotype was seen a few times. This chain links TRBV7-2 with TRBJ2-5, with 7 bases matching TRBD1. The ends lost 5 bases at V and 2 bases at J; junction bases unmatched: 2. The CDR3 consists of 13 residues. The V gene's germline CDR1 is SGHTA and CDR2 FQGNSA. This chain's CDR3 is CASSGGQQETQYF. The DNA for the CDR3 is TGTGCCAGCAGCGGGGGACAGCAAGAGACCCAGTACTTC. The full variable domain, its missing parts supplied by reference TRBV7-2 and TRBJ2-5, is GAGVSQSPSNKVTEKGKDVELRCDPISGHTALYWYRQSLGQGLEFLIYFQGNSAPDKSGLPSDRFSAERTGGSVSTLTIQRTQQEDSAVYLCASSGGQQETQYFGPGTRLLVL.

This clonotype was counted at least ten times. V usage is TRBV2 and J usage is TRBJ2-1; 7 bases map to TRBD1. CDR1 SNHLY and CDR2 FYNNEI come from the germline V gene. V lost 3 bases to trimming and J lost 9 bases; unmatched junction nucleotides: 11. The CDR3 spans 15 residues. CDR3 sequence (DNA): TGTGCCAGCAGTGAGTCGACAGGGCCAAACGCTGAGCAGTTCTTC. Translation gives CASSESTGPNAEQFF. Supplemented by reference TRBV2 and TRBJ2-1, the full variable domain reads EPEVTQTPSHQVTQMGQEVILRCVPISNHLYFYWYRQILGQKVEFLVSFYNNEISEKSEIFDDQFSVERPDGSNFTLKIRSTKLEDSAMYFCASSESTGPNAEQFFGPGTRLTVL.

The chain recombines TRBV12-3 or TRBV12-4 with TRBJ2-7, with TRBD2 matching 14 bases. The ends lost 6 bases at V and 5 bases at J; junction bases unmatched: 6. The CDR3 covers 15 residues. CDR3: CASRVTSGRGHEQYF. DNA of the CDR3: TGTGCCAGCAGGGTGACTAGCGGGAGGGGCCACGAGCAGTACTTC.

This clonotype turned up a few times. The gene calls are TRBV20-1 and TRBJ2-7; D not resolved. The CDR3 consists of 12 residues. Germline V gene data show CDR1 as DFQATT and CDR2 as SNEGSKA (reference sequence). The V gene lost 3 bases and the J gene lost 1 base, with 7 bases spanning the gap. The DNA of the CDR3 is TGCAGTGCTAGGGGCTGGTCCTACGAGCAGTACTTC. Translated: CSARGWSYEQYF.

This clonotype appeared a few times. This chain connects TRBV5-1 to TRBJ2-5, with TRBD1 identical over 10 bases. This CDR3 contains 18 residues. Looked up from germline, CDR1 is SGHRS and CDR2 is YFSETQ. Trimming removed 4 bases from V and 0 bases from J; junction bases left unmatched: 12. CDR3 protein: CASSGKMLDRGYQETQYF. The CDR3 DNA follows: TGCGCCAGCAGCGGGAAGATGTTGGACAGGGGGTACCAAGAGACCCAGTACTTC.

V gene TRBV27 combines with J gene TRBJ1-1, with D possibly being TRBD1 (6 bases). This CDR3 region has 14 residues. V dropped 5 bases and J dropped 5 bases, with 15 bases sitting between them. Germline V CDR1 and CDR2: MNHEY, SMNVEV (reference sequence). In DNA, the CDR3 is TGTGCCAGCAGTATAAGGGGGAGGCGTACTGAAGCTTTCTTT. Its protein product is CASSIRGRRTEAFF.

V and J are TRBV5-6 and TRBJ2-1; D perhaps matches TRBD1 (5 bases). This CDR3 comprises 15 residues. The V end was cut by 3 bases, the J end by 5 bases, with 15 bases between. Germline-derived CDR1 and CDR2 are SGHDT and YYEEEE. CDR3 region: CASSWGYRFDNEQFF. The CDR3 nucleotides are TGTGCCAGCAGCTGGGGCTACCGCTTCGACAATGAGCAGTTCTTC.

This clonotype turned up a few times. V usage is TRBV29-1 and J usage is TRBJ2-5; TRBD1 or TRBD2 may be the D gene (5 bases each). Trimming pared 7 bases from V and 3 bases from J, leaving 15 bases between. Germline V gene data show CDR1 as SQVTM and CDR2 as ANQGSEA. The length of the CDR3 is 13 residues. CDR3 sequence: CSAWDDWEETQYF. The CDR3 coding sequence is TGCAGCGCGTGGGACGATTGGGAAGAGACCCAGTACTTC.

This clonotype has only a few counts. V and J are TRBV7-3 and TRBJ2-5; D ambiguous. The CDR3 consists of 13 residues. Germline CDR1 reads SGHTA; CDR2 reads FQGTGA. Trimming removed 2 bases at V and 2 bases at J, with 6 bases between. The CDR3 DNA is TGTGCCAGCAGCTTATTTGGGCAAGAGACCCAGTACTTC. Protein product: CASSLFGQETQYF.

A few counts support this clonotype. The rearrangement links TRBV20-1 to TRBJ2-5; 7 positions agree with TRBD2. The end of the DNA is better explained by TRBJ2-7, so the J call may be wrong. The CDR3 length is 12 residues. Germline V gives CDR1 DFQATT, CDR2 SNEGSKA (reference sequence). CDR3 residues: CRMGGSSYEQYF. The CDR3 DNA is TGCAGAATGGGGGGGAGCTCCTACGAGCAGTACTTC.

This rearrangement joins TRBV20-1 to TRBJ1-6, with D perhaps matching TRBD1 (6 bases). Germline CDR1 DFQATT, CDR2 SNEGSKA (reference sequence). Trimming took off 6 bases at V and 9 bases at J, with 24 bases between the two ends. CDR3 length: 16 amino acids. CDR3 region: CSALPWTATTSSPLHF. CDR3 sequence (DNA): TGCAGTGCCCTCCCCTGGACAGCGACAACGAGTTCACCCCTCCACTTT.

This clonotype showed up just a few times. The J gene is TRBJ2-3, the V gene TRBV20-1, with no clear D. The CDR3 runs to 13 residues. Trimming took 7 bases from V and 2 from J, leaving 13 bases between them. Germline values: CDR1 DFQATT, CDR2 SNEGSKA (reference sequence). The CDR3 DNA reads as TGCAGTGTCCCGGGTGACCTCACAGATACGCAGTATTTT. Amino acids: CSVPGDLTDTQYF.

This clonotype was seen only a few times. The chain joins TRBV7-8 to TRBJ1-3; the D gene is possibly TRBD1 (6 bases). V lost 3 bases, J lost 4 bases, and 10 bases lay in between. The CDR3 loop spans 14 amino acids. Germline V gives CDR1 SGHVS, CDR2 FQNEAQ. DNA for the CDR3: TGTGCCAGCAGCTTCGGGGGGCGAGGAAACACCATATATTTT. It yields the protein CASSFGGRGNTIYF.

The chain uses TRBV6-2 or TRBV6-3 and TRBJ2-7, with 9 bases lining up with TRBD2. The assigned J gene may be wrong: the sequence end matches TRBJ2-5 better. The CDR3 runs 16 residues. The germline V gene has CDR1 MNHEY and CDR2 SVGEGT. CDR3 sequence reads: CASQGGGAGGEETQYF. As DNA, the CDR3 is TGTGCCAGCCAGGGGGGTGGAGCGGGAGGTGAAGAGACCCAGTACTTC.